This record looks at one T cell receptor beta chain sequence and its context. The antigen is unknown. A 5'RACE template-switching step, the method used to make TCR cDNA, added a universal primer site and UMIs. Each CDR3 protein gets one entry after TCRdb re-called the 5' RACE reads with MiXCR. The sample shows more than 250,000 distinct CDR3 sequences, approximately 7% of them seen only once. This specimen comes from a study of T cells after yellow fever vaccination. Notes on the study in general: The CD4 compartment and the CD8 compartment contained a small share of clonotypes in common.

Trimming pared 0 bases from V and 1 base from J, leaving 12 bases between. This CDR3 region has 16 residues. The germline CDR1 and CDR2 sequences are DFQATT and SNEGSKA (reference sequence). This rearrangement joins TRBV20-1 to TRBJ2-2; D not resolved. The clonotype comes from a man younger than 30 who received the YFV17D yellow fever vaccine. Sequenced material: PBMCs, taken more than 40 days after the first yellow fever vaccination. CDR3 DNA sequence: TGCAGTGCTAGAGACGCCTTGAACAGGAACACCGGGGAGCTGTTTTTT. It specifies CSARDALNRNTGELFF.